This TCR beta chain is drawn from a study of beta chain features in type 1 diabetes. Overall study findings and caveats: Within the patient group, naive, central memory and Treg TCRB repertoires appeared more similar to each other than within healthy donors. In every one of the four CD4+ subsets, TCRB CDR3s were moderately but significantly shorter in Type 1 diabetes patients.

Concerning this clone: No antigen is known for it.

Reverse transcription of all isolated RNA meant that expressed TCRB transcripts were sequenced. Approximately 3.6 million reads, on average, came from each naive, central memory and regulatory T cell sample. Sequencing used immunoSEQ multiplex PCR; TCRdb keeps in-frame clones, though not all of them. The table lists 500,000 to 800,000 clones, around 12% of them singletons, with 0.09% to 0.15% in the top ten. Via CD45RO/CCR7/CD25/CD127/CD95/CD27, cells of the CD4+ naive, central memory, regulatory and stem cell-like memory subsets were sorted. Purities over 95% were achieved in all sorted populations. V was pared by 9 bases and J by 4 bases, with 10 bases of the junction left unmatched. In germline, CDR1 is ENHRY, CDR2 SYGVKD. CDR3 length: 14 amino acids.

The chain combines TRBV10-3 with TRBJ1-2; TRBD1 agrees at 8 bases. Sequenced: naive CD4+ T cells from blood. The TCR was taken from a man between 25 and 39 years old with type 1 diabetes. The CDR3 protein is CAMRGQGTSYGYTF. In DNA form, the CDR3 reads TGTGCCATGCGCGGACAGGGCACCTCCTATGGCTACACCTTC.